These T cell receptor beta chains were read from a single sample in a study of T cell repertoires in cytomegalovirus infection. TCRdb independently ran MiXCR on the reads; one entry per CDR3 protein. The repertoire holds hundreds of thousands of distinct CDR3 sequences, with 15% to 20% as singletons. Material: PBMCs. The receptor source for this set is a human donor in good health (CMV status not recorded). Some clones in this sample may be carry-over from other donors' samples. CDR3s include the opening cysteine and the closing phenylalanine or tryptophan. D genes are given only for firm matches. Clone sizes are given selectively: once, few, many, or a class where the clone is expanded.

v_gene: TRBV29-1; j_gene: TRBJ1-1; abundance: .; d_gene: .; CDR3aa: CSGSRGADTEAFF; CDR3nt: TGCAGTGGATCCCGGGGGGCAGACACTGAAGCTTTCTTT
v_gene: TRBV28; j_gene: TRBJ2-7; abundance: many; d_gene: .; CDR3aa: CASTTGTPNWEQYF; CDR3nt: TGTGCCAGCACCACCGGGACTCCGAATTGGGAGCAGTACTTC
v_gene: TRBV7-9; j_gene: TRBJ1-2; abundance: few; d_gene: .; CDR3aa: CASPGASNYGYTF; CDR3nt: TGTGCCAGCCCAGGGGCAAGTAACTATGGCTACACCTTC
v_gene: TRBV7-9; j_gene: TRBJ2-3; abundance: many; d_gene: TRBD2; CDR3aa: CASSPAPSGSWDTQYF; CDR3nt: TGTGCCAGCAGCCCCGCCCCTAGCGGGAGCTGGGATACGCAGTATTTT
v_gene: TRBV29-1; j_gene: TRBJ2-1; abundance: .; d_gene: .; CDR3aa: CSVALAGEQFF; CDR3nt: TGCAGCGTAGCCCTAGCTGGAGAGCAGTTCTTC
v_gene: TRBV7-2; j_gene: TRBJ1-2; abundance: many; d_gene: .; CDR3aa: CASSLTGREVYGYTF; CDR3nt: TGTGCCAGCAGCCTGACAGGCCGTGAGGTCTATGGCTACACCTTC
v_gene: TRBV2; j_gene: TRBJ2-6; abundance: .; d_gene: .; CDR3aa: CATSDVLGANVLTF; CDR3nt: TGTGCCACCTCAGACGTACTGGGGGCCAACGTCCTGACTTTC
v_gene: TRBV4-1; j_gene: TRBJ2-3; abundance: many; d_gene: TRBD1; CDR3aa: CASSQGQTSTDTQYF; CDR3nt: TGCGCCAGCAGCCAGGGACAGACTAGCACAGATACGCAGTATTTT
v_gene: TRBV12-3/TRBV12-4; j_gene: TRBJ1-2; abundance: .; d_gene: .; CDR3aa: CASRPQRFYGYTF; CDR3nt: TGTGCCAGCAGACCACAGAGATTCTATGGCTACACCTTC
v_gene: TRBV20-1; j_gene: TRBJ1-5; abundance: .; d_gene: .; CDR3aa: CSAQTPGQYNQPQHF; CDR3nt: TGCAGTGCCCAAACTCCTGGGCAGTACAATCAGCCCCAGCATTTT
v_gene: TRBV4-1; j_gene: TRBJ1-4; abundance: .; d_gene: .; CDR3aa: CASSRRLGISGKLFF; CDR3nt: TGCGCCAGCAGCCGGAGACTTGGGATTAGCGGAAAACTGTTTTTT
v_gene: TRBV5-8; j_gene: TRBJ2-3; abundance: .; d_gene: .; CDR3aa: CASSLHSTDTQYF; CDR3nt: TGTGCCAGCAGCTTGCACAGCACAGATACGCAGTATTTT
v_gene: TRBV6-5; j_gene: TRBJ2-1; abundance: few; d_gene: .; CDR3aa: CASSYRQSLVDEQFF; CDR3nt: TGTGCCAGCAGTTACCGACAGAGTCTGGTGGATGAGCAGTTCTTC
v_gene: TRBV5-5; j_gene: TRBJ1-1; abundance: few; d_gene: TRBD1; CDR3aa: CASSSRGQGSATEAFF; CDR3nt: TGTGCCAGCAGCTCCAGGGGACAGGGGTCGGCCACTGAAGCTTTCTTT
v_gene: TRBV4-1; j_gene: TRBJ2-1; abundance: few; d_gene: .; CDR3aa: CASREVGTADNEQFF; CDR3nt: TGCGCCAGCAGGGAAGTTGGCACAGCGGACAATGAGCAGTTCTTC
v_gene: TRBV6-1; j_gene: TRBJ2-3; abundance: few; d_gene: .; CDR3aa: CASIRRTGWGSGGPTDTQYF; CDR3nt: TGTGCCAGCATCAGACGGACAGGGTGGGGGAGCGGGGGCCCCACAGATACGCAGTATTTT
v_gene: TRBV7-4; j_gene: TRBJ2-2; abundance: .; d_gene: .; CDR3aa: CASSLVAITGEPFF; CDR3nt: TGTGCCAGCAGCTTAGTGGCCATCACCGGGGAGCCGTTTTTT
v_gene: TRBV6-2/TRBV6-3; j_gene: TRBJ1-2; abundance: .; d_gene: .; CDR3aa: CASSRQLLRDNYGYTF; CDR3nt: TGTGCCAGCAGCCGTCAACTACTCCGGGACAACTATGGCTACACCTTC
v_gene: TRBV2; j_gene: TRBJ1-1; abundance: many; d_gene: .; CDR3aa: CASTWEPNTEAFF; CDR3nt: TGTGCCAGCACATGGGAACCGAACACTGAAGCTTTCTTT
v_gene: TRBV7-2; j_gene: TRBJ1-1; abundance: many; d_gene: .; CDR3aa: CASTPGGGTEAFF; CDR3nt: TGTGCCAGCACCCCCGGGGGTGGCACTGAAGCTTTCTTT
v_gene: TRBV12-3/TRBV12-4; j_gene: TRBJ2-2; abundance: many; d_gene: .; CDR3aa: CASRRDQNTGELFF; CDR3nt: TGTGCCAGCCGTCGGGACCAAAACACCGGGGAGCTGTTTTTT
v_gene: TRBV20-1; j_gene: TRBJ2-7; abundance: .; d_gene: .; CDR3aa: CSASGRGRSPYEQYF; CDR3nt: TGCAGTGCTAGCGGGAGAGGTAGGAGCCCCTACGAGCAGTACTTC
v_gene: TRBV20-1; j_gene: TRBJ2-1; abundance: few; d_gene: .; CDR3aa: CSARDQGEQFF; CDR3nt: TGCAGTGCTAGGGATCAGGGCGAGCAGTTCTTC
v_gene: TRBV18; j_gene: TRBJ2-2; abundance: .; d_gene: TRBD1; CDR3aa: CASSRNRGPDTGELFF; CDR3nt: TGTGCCAGCTCACGGAACAGGGGGCCGGACACCGGGGAGCTGTTTTTT
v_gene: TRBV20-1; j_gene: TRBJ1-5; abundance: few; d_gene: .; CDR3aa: CSAGWPDQPQHF; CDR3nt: TGCAGTGCAGGGTGGCCAGATCAGCCCCAGCATTTT
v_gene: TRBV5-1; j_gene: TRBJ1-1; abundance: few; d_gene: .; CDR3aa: CASSLARAGTEAFF; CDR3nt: TGCGCCAGCAGCTTGGCCAGGGCGGGCACTGAAGCTTTCTTT
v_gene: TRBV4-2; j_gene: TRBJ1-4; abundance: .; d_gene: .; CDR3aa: CASSQDRANEKLFF; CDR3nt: TGTGCCAGCAGCCAAGACAGGGCGAATGAAAAACTGTTTTTT
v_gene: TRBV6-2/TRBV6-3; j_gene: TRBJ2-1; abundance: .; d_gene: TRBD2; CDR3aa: CASIFQPGLASNEQFF; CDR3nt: TGTGCCAGCATTTTCCAACCGGGACTAGCGTCCAATGAGCAGTTCTTC
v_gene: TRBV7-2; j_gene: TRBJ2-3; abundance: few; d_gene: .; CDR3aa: CASSHLAPDTQYF; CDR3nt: TGTGCCAGCAGCCATCTGGCTCCAGATACGCAGTATTTT
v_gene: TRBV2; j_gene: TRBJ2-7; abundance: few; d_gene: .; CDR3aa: CASRGQINSYEQYF; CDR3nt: TGTGCCAGCAGAGGACAGATAAACTCCTACGAGCAGTACTTC
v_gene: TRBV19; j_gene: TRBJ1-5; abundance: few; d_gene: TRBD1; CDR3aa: CASSIKGTGNQPQHF; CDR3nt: TGTGCCAGTAGTATAAAAGGGACAGGGAATCAGCCCCAGCATTTT
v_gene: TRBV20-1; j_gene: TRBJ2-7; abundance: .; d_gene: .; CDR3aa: CSARWGYEQYF; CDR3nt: TGCAGTGCTAGGTGGGGGTACGAGCAGTACTTC
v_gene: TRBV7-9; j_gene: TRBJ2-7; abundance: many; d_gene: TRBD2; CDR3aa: CASTQGTSGSHEQYF; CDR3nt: TGTGCCAGCACCCAAGGGACTAGCGGGAGCCACGAGCAGTACTTC
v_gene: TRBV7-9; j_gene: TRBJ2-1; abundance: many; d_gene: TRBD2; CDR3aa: CASSFGFLAGGWEQFF; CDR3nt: TGTGCCAGCAGCTTCGGGTTTCTAGCGGGAGGTTGGGAGCAGTTCTTC
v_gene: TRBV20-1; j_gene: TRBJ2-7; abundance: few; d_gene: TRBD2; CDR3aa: CSATTPSGGPYEQYF; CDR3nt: TGCAGTGCTACTACCCCTAGCGGGGGGCCCTACGAGCAGTACTTC